These T cell receptor beta chains were read from a single sample in a study of blood T cell repertoires in COVID-19. Repertoires were generated with immunoSEQ multiplex PCR, while TCRdb's copy carries only in-frame clones and drops some. The table shows 200,000 to 250,000 clones, with 88% occurring only once. Sequenced material: peripheral blood. All receptors come from an older woman with acute or convalescent COVID-19. Each CDR3 is given without its conserved first and last residue. Each record gives: V gene, clone size, CDR3 protein. The listing skips clone size in some rows; elsewhere it reads once, few, many or a size class.

V: TRBV13
size: -
CDR3: ASSPGTDTGYT

V: TRBV3-1/TRBV3-2
size: -
CDR3: ASSLSYEQY

V: TRBV5-1
size: -
CDR3: ASSLAGVNNSPLH

V: TRBV3-1/TRBV3-2
size: -
CDR3: ASSQGPEPYEQY

V: TRBV7-8
size: few
CDR3: ASSLLPSGEIYNEQF

V: TRBV7-9
size: -
CDR3: ASSLRATPTDTQY

V: TRBV28
size: -
CDR3: ASTQGTGQYREQY

V: TRBV7-3
size: -
CDR3: ASSRQGADGYT

V: TRBV27
size: -
CDR3: ASSFQSTSEQF

V: TRBV11-2
size: -
CDR3: ASSRQTSRQETQY

V: TRBV20-1
size: -
CDR3: SASVQGGNQPQH

V: TRBV14
size: -
CDR3: ASSHRQGSYEQY

V: TRBV6-1
size: -
CDR3: ASSEASRTDYEQY

V: TRBV5-1
size: -
CDR3: ASSLGDRDSGNTIY

V: TRBV7-9
size: -
CDR3: ASSPGQGLYGYT

V: TRBV5-4
size: -
CDR3: ASSRRQGTNEKLF

V: TRBV4-1
size: -
CDR3: ASSQEGQGARYGYT

V: TRBV6-5
size: once
CDR3: ASSYRSSNRDQPQH

V: TRBV28
size: -
CDR3: ASSLPGPEGNIQY

V: TRBV7-2
size: -
CDR3: ASSLRHRDSPLH

V: TRBV19
size: few
CDR3: ASSVDRGEGNEQF

V: TRBV2
size: -
CDR3: ASREQGSEAF

V: TRBV3-1/TRBV3-2
size: once
CDR3: ASSNLVTGELF

V: TRBV4-1
size: few
CDR3: ASSQDIGRRPQH

V: TRBV7-9
size: -
CDR3: ASSWLQGAGEETQY

V: TRBV6-5
size: -
CDR3: ASSYRTGGPNEKLF

V: TRBV6-2/TRBV6-3
size: -
CDR3: ASSSRLAGVTETQY

V: TRBV7-2
size: once
CDR3: ASSLGAGGSYGYT

V: TRBV25-1
size: -
CDR3: ASSQPGQAAGYT

V: TRBV4-3
size: -
CDR3: ASSQGAGLVYNEQF

V: TRBV6-5
size: -
CDR3: ASSQGFSGNTIY

V: TRBV19
size: -
CDR3: ASRKGQWNTEAF

V: TRBV18
size: -
CDR3: ASSPPGTGYSNQPQH

V: TRBV7-9
size: -
CDR3: ASSFRDRGAYGYT

V: TRBV12-3/TRBV12-4
size: -
CDR3: ASSFLEGQPQH

V: TRBV7-9
size: -
CDR3: ASSPSPGTGKGNTGELF

V: TRBV6-5
size: -
CDR3: ASNHRDSNSPLH

V: TRBV7-2
size: -
CDR3: ASSLEGQNYNEQF

V: TRBV29-1
size: -
CDR3: SVEVRQSYGYT

V: TRBV19
size: -
CDR3: ASSNLRSGPASGANVLT

V: TRBV18
size: -
CDR3: ASSPPGGDTQY

V: TRBV10-1
size: -
CDR3: ASSDLTEAYNEQF

V: TRBV7-9
size: -
CDR3: ASSPLTGGSHEQY

V: TRBV7-9
size: once
CDR3: ASSFQGTSNTGELF

V: TRBV23-1
size: -
CDR3: ASSQKGTGFCNSPLH

V: TRBV5-1
size: -
CDR3: ASSPSSGVGSEAF

V: TRBV14
size: few
CDR3: ASSQDISYGYT